This record covers a single T cell receptor beta chain. Its antigen is not known. The sample belongs to a study of T cells in Graves' hyperthyroidism and ophthalmopathy. Study-level findings and limits: Ophthalmopathy and stable hyperthyroidism were separated by a 13 V-J model. Ophthalmopathy, which appeared later, was predicted by the model a median 6.5 months before onset.

RNA transcripts provided the source from which TCR beta CDR3 regions were amplified. RT-PCR in the first round (using the HTBI primer set) targeted the TCR CDR3. MiXCR, run by TCRdb on the multiplex PCR reads, gives a single entry per CDR3 protein. Here the sample spans more than 500,000 distinct CDR3 sequences, roughly 45% being singletons. V shed 0 bases and J shed 6 bases, with 5 bases lying between them. The CDR3 totals 12 residues. Germline V gene lookup returns CDR1 MNHEY and CDR2 SMNVEV (reference sequence). Uncontrolled infection, other autoimmune disease, pregnancy or lactation barred patients from enrollment. Clinical symptoms, serum thyroxine, TRAb, thyroid ultrasound and orbital computed tomography established diagnosis.

This receptor was taken from an adult woman with Graves' disease, either hyperthyroidism or ophthalmopathy (not recorded which). Sequencing was done on a sample of peripheral blood or thyroid tissue (not recorded which). The chain combines TRBV27 with TRBJ2-5; D not resolved. CDR3: CASSLSPKTQYF. DNA for the CDR3: TGTGCCAGCAGTTTATCGCCGAAGACCCAGTACTTC.